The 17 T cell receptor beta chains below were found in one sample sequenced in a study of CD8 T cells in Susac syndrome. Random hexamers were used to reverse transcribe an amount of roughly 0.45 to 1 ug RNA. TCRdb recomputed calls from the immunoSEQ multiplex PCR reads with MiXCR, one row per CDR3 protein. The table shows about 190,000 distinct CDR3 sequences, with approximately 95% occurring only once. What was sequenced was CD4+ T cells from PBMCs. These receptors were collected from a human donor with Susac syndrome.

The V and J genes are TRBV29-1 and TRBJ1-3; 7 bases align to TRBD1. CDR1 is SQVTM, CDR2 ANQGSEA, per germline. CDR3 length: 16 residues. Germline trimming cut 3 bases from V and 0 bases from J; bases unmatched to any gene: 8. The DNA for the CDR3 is TGCAGCGTTGAGACCAGGGGGTTGGGCTCTGGAAACACCATATATTTT. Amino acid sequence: CSVETRGLGSGNTIYF.

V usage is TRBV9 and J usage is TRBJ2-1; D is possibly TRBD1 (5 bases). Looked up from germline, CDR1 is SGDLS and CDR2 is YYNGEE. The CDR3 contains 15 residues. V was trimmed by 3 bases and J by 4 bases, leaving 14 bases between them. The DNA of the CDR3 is TGTGCCAGCAGCGCATCAGGGCAGGCTTACAATGAGCAGTTCTTC. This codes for CASSASGQAYNEQFF.

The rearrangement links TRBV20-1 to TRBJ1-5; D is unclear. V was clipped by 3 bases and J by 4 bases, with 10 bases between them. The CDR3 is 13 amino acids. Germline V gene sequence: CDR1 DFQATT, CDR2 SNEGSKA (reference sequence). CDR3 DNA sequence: TGCAGTGCTAGCCGGACCGATAATCAGCCCCAGCATTTT. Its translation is CSASRTDNQPQHF.

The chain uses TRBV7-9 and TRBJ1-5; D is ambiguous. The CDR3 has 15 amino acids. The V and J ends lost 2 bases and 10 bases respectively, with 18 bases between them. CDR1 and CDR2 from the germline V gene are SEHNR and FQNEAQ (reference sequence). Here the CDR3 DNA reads TGTGCCAGCAGCTTATTTCTTTCTGAGGAGGGACCCCAGCATTTT. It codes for CASSLFLSEEGPQHF.

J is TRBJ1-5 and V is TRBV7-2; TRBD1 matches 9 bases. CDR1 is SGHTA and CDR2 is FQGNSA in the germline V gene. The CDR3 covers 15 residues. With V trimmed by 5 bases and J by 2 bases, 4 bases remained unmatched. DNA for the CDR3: TGTGCCAGCAGCCTGTGGACAGGGGGCAATCAGCCCCAGCATTTT. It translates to CASSLWTGGNQPQHF. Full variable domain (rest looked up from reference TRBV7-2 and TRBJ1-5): GAGVSQSPSNKVTEKGKDVELRCDPISGHTALYWYRQSLGQGLEFLIYFQGNSAPDKSGLPSDRFSAERTGGSVSTLTIQRTQQEDSAVYLCASSLWTGGNQPQHFGDGTRLSIL.

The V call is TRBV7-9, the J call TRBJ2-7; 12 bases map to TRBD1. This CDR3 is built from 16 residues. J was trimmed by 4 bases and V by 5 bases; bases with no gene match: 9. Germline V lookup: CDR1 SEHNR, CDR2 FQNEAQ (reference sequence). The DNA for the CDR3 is TGTGCCAGCAGCCCAGGGGGGACAGGGGGCGCGTACGAGCAGTACTTC. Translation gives CASSPGGTGGAYEQYF.

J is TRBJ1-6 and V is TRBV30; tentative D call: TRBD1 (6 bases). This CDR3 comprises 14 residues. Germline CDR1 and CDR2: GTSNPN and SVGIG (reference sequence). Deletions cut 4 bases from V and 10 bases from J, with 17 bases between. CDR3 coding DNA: TGTGCCTGGACCCCTGGACAGTTTGGATCACCCCTCCACTTT. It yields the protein CAWTPGQFGSPLHF.

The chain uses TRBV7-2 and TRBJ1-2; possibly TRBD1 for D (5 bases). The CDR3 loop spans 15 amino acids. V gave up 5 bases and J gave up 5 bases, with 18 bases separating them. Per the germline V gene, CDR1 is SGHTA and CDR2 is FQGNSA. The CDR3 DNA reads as TGTGCCAGCAGCCTTGGGGGACGGTTGTTTTATGGCTACACCTTC. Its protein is CASSLGGRLFYGYTF.

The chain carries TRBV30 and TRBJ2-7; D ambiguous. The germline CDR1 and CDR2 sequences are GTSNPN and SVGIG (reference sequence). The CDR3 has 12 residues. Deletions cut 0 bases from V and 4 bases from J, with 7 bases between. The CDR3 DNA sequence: TGTGCCTGGAGTGTACGCGGTTACGAGCAGTACTTC. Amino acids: CAWSVRGYEQYF. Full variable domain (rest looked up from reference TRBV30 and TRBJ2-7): SQTIHQWPATLVQPVGSPLSLECTVEGTSNPNLYWYRQAAGRGLQLLFYSVGIGQISSEVPQNLSASRPQDRQFILSSKKLLLSDSGFYLCAWSVRGYEQYFGPGTRLTVT.

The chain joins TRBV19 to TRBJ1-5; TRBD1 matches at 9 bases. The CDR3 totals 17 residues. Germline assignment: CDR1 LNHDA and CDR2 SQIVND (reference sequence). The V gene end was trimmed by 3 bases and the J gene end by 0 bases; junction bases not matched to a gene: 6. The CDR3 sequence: CASSMTGGKLSNQPQHF. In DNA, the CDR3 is TGTGCCAGTAGTATGACAGGGGGAAAACTTAGCAATCAGCCCCAGCATTTT.

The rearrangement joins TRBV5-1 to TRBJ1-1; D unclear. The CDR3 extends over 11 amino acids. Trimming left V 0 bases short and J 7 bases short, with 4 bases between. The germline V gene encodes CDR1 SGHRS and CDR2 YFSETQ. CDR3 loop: CASSLVGEAFF. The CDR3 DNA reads TGCGCCAGCAGCTTGGTTGGTGAAGCTTTCTTT.

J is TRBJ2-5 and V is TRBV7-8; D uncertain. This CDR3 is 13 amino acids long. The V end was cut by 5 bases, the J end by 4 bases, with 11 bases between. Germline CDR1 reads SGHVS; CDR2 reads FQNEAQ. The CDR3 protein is CASSPNMRETQYF. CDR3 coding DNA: TGTGCCAGCAGCCCTAACATGAGAGAGACCCAGTACTTC.

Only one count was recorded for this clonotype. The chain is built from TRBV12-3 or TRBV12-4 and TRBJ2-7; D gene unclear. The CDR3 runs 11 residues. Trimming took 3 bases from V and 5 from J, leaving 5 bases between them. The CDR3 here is CASSFYHEQYF. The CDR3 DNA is TGTGCCAGCAGTTTTTACCACGAGCAGTACTTC.

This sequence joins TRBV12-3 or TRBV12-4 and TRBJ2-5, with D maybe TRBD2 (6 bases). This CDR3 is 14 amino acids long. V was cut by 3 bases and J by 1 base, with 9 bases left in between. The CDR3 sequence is CASSFGRGQETQYF. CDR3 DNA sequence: TGTGCCAGCAGTTTCGGGCGGGGCCAAGAGACCCAGTACTTC.

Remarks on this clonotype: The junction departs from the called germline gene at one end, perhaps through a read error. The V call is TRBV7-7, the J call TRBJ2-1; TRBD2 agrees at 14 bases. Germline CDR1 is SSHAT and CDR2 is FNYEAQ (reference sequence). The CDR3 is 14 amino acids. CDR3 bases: TGTGCTAGCAGCCTAAGACTAGCGGGGGGGGAGCAGTTCTTC. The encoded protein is CASSLRLAGGEQFF. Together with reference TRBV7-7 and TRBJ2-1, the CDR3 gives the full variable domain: GAGVSQSPRYKVTKRGQDVTLRCDPISSHATLYWYQQALGQGPEFLTYFNYEAQPDKSGLPSDRFSAERPEGSISTLTIQRTEQRDSAMYRCASSLRLAGGEQFFGPGTRLTVL.

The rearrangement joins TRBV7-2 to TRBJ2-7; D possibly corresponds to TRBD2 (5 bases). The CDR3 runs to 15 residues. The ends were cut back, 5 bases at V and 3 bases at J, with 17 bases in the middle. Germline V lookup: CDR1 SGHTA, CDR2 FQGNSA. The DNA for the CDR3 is TGTGCCAGCAGCGGCAGGACTTCCAAAAACTACGAGCAGTACTTC. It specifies CASSGRTSKNYEQYF. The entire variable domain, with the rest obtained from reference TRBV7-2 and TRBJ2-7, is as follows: GAGVSQSPSNKVTEKGKDVELRCDPISGHTALYWYRQSLGQGLEFLIYFQGNSAPDKSGLPSDRFSAERTGGSVSTLTIQRTQQEDSAVYLCASSGRTSKNYEQYFGPGTRLTVT.

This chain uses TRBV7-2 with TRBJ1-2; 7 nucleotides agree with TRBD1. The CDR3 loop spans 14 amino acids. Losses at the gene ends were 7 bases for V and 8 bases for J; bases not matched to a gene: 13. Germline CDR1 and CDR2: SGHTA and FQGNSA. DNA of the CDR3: TGTGCCAGCACCTATATTACAGGGGCGGAAGGCTACACCTTC. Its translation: CASTYITGAEGYTF. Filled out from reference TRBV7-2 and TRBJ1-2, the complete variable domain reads GAGVSQSPSNKVTEKGKDVELRCDPISGHTALYWYRQSLGQGLEFLIYFQGNSAPDKSGLPSDRFSAERTGGSVSTLTIQRTQQEDSAVYLCASTYITGAEGYTFGSGTRLTVV.